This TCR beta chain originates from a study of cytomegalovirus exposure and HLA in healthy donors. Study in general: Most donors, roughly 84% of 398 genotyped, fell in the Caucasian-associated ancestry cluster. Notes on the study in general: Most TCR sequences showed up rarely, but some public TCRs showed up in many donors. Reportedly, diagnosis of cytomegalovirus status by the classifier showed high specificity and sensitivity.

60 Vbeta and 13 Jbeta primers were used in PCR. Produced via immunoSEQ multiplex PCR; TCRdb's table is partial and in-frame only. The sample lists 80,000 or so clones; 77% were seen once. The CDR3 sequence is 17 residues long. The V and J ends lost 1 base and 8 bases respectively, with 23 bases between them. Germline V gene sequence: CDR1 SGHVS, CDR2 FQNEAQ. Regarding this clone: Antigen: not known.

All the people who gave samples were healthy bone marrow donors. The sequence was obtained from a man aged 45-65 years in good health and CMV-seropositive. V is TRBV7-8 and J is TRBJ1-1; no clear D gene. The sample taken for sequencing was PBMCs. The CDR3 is CASSLGVQPEVKVEAFF. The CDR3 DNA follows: TGTGCCAGCAGCTTAGGGGTACAGCCGGAGGTTAAGGTGGAAGCTTTCTTT.